This T cell receptor (beta chain) was profiled in a study of T cell responses to AZD1222 COVID-19 vaccine. Notes on the study in general: There were mostly white British donors and more females than males, and clonal diversity was possibly underestimated. Increased Spike-specific TCR breadth and depth were observed after two AZD1222 doses.

A word on this clone: Its antigen is undetermined.

Germline-derived CDR1 and CDR2 are LGHNA and YSLEER. V gave up 4 bases and J gave up 2 bases, with 11 bases separating them. This CDR3 has 14 residues. Method: immunoSEQ multiplex PCR; TCRdb's copy keeps in-frame clones and lacks some. The sample yields approximately 120,000 clones, about 89% seen once. V and J are TRBV4-3 and TRBJ1-2; D might be TRBD1 (5 bases). This receptor was taken from an adult in good health. The source was peripheral blood, collected on day 0 of AZD1222 vaccination. CDR3 nucleotides: TGCGCCAGCAGCCCCCAACGGGGGAACTATGGCTACACCTTC. As protein: CASSPQRGNYGYTF.